The 10 T cell receptor beta chains presented below share a single source sample, sequenced in a study of Graves' ophthalmopathy and Graves' hyperthyroidism. Beta-chain TCR CDR3 regions were amplified from RNA transcripts. The authors performed first-round RT-PCR with HTBI primers and then a second-round multiplex PCR. In TCRdb, the multiplex PCR reads were re-called with MiXCR into one record per CDR3 protein. This table has more than 1,000,000 distinct CDR3 sequences, around a third appearing once. The sample taken for sequencing was peripheral blood or thyroid tissue (not recorded which). These receptors were taken from an adult man with Graves' hyperthyroidism.

This clonotype appeared a few times. The germline gene is not matched at one end of the junction; a read error may be the cause. J is TRBJ1-5 and V is TRBV10-3, with TRBD1 as a possible D gene (5 bases). There are 15 residues in the CDR3. CDR1 and CDR2 from the germline V gene are ENHRY and SYGVKD. The CDR3 DNA reads as TGTGCCAGCAGTTCAGTCAGGGAGGTGTCTCAGCCCCAGCATTTT. Its protein is CASSSVREVSQPQHF.

This clonotype was seen repeatedly, ten times or more. The rearrangement joins TRBV2 to TRBJ2-5; D is tentatively TRBD1 or TRBD2 (5 bases each). Germline values: CDR1 SNHLY, CDR2 FYNNEI. This CDR3 region has 19 residues. Trimming took off 3 bases at V and 7 bases at J, with 30 bases between the two ends. CDR3 protein: CASSDKISAGRDQKGTQYF. Written as DNA, the CDR3 is TGTGCCAGCAGTGACAAGATTTCGGCTGGCCGGGACCAGAAGGGGACCCAGTACTTC.

Only a few counts were recorded for this clonotype. This rearrangement joins TRBV11-2 to TRBJ2-7; D might be TRBD2 (6 bases). There are 16 residues in the CDR3. Germline CDR1 and CDR2: SGHAT and FQNNGV. Trimming removed 5 bases from V and 4 bases from J, with 21 bases in between. CDR3 DNA sequence: TGTGCCAGCAGCCAAGATTTCTCGCGGGGCAGATACGAGCAGTACTTC. This translates into CASSQDFSRGRYEQYF.

This clonotype was observed a handful of times. Here the CDR3 reads CASSLKREAPYEQYF. The CDR3 coding sequence is TGTGCCAGCAGCTTGAAGCGGGAGGCGCCCTACGAGCAGTACTTC. The rearrangement uses TRBV7-8 and TRBJ2-7; 9 bases map to TRBD2. J lost 2 bases, V lost 3 bases, and 5 bases had no gene match. Germline CDR1 SGHVS, CDR2 FQNEAQ. This CDR3 contains 15 residues.

On this clonotype: A read error may explain this, as a much larger clone is one base away. V and J are TRBV9 and TRBJ2-2, with 7 bases matching TRBD1. The CDR3 consists of 16 residues. The germline gives CDR1 SGDLS, CDR2 YYNGEE. Written as DNA, the CDR3 is TGTGCCAGCAGCCCCCGGACAGGCGCGAACACCGGGGAGCTGCTTTTT. Protein sequence: CASSPRTGANTGELLF.

This clonotype was counted between two and nine times. The chain links TRBV4-3 to TRBJ2-7; D may be TRBD1 (7 bases). The CDR3 runs to 17 residues. With 0 bases removed from V and 3 bases from J, the gap between germline ends came to 18 bases. Germline V gene data show CDR1 as LGHNA and CDR2 as YSLEER. CDR3 sequence reads: CASSQDGTQGTFYEQYF. CDR3 DNA sequence: TGCGCCAGCAGCCAAGATGGGACACAGGGGACTTTCTACGAGCAGTACTTC.

This clonotype was seen repeatedly, ten times or more. This chain joins TRBV20-1 and TRBJ1-5, with a weak D call TRBD1 (6 bases). This CDR3 comprises 15 residues. Per the germline V gene, CDR1 is DFQATT and CDR2 is SNEGSKA (reference sequence). Trimming took off 3 bases at V and 2 bases at J, with 14 bases between the two ends. CDR3: CSASTGQWGNQPQHF. CDR3 in DNA: TGCAGTGCTAGTACGGGACAATGGGGCAATCAGCCCCAGCATTTT.

In its sample, this clonotype was seen a few times. The CDR3 protein is CASSAYGQGTYNSPLHF. For the CDR3, the DNA is TGTGCCAGCAGTGCTTACGGACAGGGTACCTATAATTCACCCCTCCACTTT. This chain uses TRBV25-1 with TRBJ1-6, with 8 bases fitting TRBD1. CDR1 and CDR2 from the germline V gene are MGHDK and SYGVNS. V lost 4 bases to trimming and J lost 2 bases; unmatched junction nucleotides: 7. This CDR3 is 17 amino acids long.

This clonotype has at least ten counts. This sequence joins TRBV10-3 and TRBJ1-6, with no clear D. V lost 4 bases and J 8 bases, leaving 9 bases between the germline ends. The CDR3 length is 13 residues. The germline gives CDR1 ENHRY, CDR2 SYGVKD. DNA for the CDR3: TGTGCCATCAGTGCGCCGCCAGATTCACCCCTCCACTTT. This codes for CAISAPPDSPLHF.

V gene TRBV29-1 combines with J gene TRBJ1-2; D unresolved. Trimming took off 8 bases at V and 7 bases at J, with 14 bases between the two ends. Germline lookup yields CDR1 SQVTM and CDR2 ANQGSEA. The CDR3 length is 11 residues. The CDR3 loop is CSLLAMRGYTF. In nucleotides, the CDR3 is TGCAGCTTATTGGCGATGCGTGGCTACACCTTC.